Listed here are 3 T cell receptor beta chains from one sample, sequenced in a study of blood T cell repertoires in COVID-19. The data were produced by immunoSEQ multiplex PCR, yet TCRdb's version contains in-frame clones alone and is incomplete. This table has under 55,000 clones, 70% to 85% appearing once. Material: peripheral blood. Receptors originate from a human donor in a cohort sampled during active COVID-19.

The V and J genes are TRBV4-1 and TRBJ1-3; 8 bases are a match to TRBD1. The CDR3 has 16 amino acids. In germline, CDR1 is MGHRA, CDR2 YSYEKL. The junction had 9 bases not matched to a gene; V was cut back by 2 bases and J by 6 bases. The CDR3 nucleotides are TGCGCCAGCAGCCAACCTCCCGGGACAGGCGCAAACACCATATATTTT. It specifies CASSQPPGTGANTIYF.

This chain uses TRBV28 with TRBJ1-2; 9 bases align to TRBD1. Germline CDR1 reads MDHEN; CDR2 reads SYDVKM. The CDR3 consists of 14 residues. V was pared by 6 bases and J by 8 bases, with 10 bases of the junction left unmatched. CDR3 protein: CASSTGTGQGGYTF. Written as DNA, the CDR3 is TGTGCCAGCAGCACCGGGACAGGGCAGGGCGGCTACACCTTC.

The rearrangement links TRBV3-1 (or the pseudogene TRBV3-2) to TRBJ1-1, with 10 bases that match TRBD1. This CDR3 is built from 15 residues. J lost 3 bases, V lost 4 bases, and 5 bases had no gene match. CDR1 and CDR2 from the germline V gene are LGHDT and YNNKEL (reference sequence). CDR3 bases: TGTGCCAGCAGCCCTCCCGACAGGGGGCACACTGAAGCTTTCTTT. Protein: CASSPPDRGHTEAFF.